Below, one TCR beta chain is given with its context. Its matching antigen is unknown. This entry is derived from a study of T-cell memory formation after mild COVID-19. Across the whole study: Among the donors, TCR clusters were largely specific to each donor. Findings and caveats of the study: Cross-reactive memory appears to have joined, as suggested by some responding clones showing up in pre-infection memory. Chiefly within CM and EM were the contracting CD4+ clones; CD8+ ones were within EMRA.

The V and J ends lost 0 bases and 0 bases respectively, with 5 bases between them. The germline V gene has CDR1 SEHNR and CDR2 FQNEAQ (reference sequence). This CDR3 contains 15 residues. 5'RACE, which relied on constant-segment primers, yielded TCR alpha and TCR beta cDNA libraries carrying sample barcodes and UMIs. TCRdb analysed the 5' RACE reads with MiXCR anew, one entry per CDR3 protein. The sample has some 130,000 distinct CDR3 sequences, 20% to 25% seen once. The receptor was derived from an adult woman who had mild COVID-19 (a few samples of this study predate the infection). Cell type and time point are not known. V is TRBV7-9 and J is TRBJ1-4, with a tentative D call TRBD1 (5 bases). Sequencing was carried out using PBMCs or a T cell subset sorted from them (not recorded which). CDR3 bases: TGTGCCAGCAGCTTAGCACAGGCAACTAATGAAAAACTGTTTTTT. It translates to CASSLAQATNEKLFF.